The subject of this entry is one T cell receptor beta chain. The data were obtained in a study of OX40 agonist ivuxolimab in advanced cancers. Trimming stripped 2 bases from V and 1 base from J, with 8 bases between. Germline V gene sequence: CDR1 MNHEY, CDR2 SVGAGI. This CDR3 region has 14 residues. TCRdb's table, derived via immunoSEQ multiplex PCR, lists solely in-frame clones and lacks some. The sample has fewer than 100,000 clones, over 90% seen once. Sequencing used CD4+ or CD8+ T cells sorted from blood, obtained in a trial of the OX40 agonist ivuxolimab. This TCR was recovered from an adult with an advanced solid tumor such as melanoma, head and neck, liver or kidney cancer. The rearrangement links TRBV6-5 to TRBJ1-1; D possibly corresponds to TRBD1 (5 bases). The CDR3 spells CASSYGTANTEAFF. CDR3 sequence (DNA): TGTGCCAGCAGTTACGGGACGGCGAACACTGAAGCTTTCTTT.